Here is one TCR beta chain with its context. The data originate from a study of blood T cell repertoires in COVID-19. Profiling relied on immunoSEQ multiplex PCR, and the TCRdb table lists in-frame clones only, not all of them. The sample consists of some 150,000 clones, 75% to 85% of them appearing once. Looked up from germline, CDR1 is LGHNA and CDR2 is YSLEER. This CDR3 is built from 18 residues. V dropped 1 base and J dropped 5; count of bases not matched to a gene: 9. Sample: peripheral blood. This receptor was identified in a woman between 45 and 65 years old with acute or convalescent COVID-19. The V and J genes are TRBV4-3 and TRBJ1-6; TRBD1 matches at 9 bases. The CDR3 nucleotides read TGCGCCAGCAGCCAAGGCACAGGGGGCGAGGTGGATAATTCACCCCTCCACTTT. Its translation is CASSQGTGGEVDNSPLHF.